This T cell receptor beta chain was documented in a study of T-cell memory formation after mild COVID-19. Ten or more counts support this clonotype. Germline V gene sequence: CDR1 MRHNA, CDR2 SNTAGT. V lost 4 bases to trimming and J lost 3 bases; unmatched junction nucleotides: 0. The CDR3 spans 14 residues. One entry per CDR3 protein, called by TCRdb with MiXCR from the 5' RACE reads. The repertoire consists of 90,000 to 120,000 distinct CDR3 sequences, with approximately 15% occurring once and the leading ten covering 30% to 45%. V is TRBV6-4 and J is TRBJ2-2; 9 bases map to TRBD2. The sample comprised PBMCs or a T cell subset sorted from them (not recorded which). This clonotype originated in a young man who had mild COVID-19 (a few samples of this study predate the infection). Cell type and time point are not known. The CDR3 loop reads CASSASGDTGELFF. CDR3 DNA: TGTGCCAGCAGTGCTAGCGGGGACACCGGGGAGCTGTTTTTT.